The sequence of this T cell receptor (beta chain) was determined in a study of blood T cell repertoires in COVID-19. About the research overall: Sources were T cells, B-cell-depleted T cells, or PBMCs; the material itself was cDNA or gDNA.

The table came from immunoSEQ multiplex PCR; TCRdb's copy has only in-frame clones and leaves some out. Of 490,000 or so clones in the sample, about nine tenths are singletons; the top ten hold approximately 8%. Participant reports of clinical history set cohort assignment. The sequencing input was PBMCs or T cells enriched from blood (not recorded which). The clonotype was recovered from an older woman who had recovered from COVID-19.

CDR3 in DNA: TGTGCCAGCAGGGGGACAGGGTTCAATCAGCCCCAGCATTTT. Its protein is CASRGTGFNQPQHF. The V and J genes are TRBV7-2 and TRBJ1-5; 9 positions agree with TRBD1. With 6 bases clipped from V and 3 bases from J, the junction kept 3 bases outside the gene matches. CDR3 length equals 14 residues. In germline, CDR1 is SGHTA, CDR2 FQGNSA.